This entry lists 26 T cell receptor beta chains sequenced from one sample in a study of Graves' ophthalmopathy and Graves' hyperthyroidism (dated by TCRdb to about 2018). The sample was run on an Illumina HiSeq 2000. For repertoire sequencing, the TCR beta CDR3 regions were amplified from RNA transcripts. The first round was an RT-PCR using HTBI primers with the Qiagen OneStep RT-PCR kit, and this first round was followed by a second-round multiplex PCR, then size selection and purification. The raw public reads went through TCRdb reprocessing: fastp at Q25, MiXCR clone calling, in-frame beta chains kept. Each entry is one CDR3 protein sequence, shown with its most common DNA and genes. Present in this sample are 350,000 to 450,000 distinct CDR3 sequences, 20% to 25% of which were seen just once. Of the sample, around 3% is held by the ten largest clones. Sequenced input: peripheral blood. These receptors all come from a woman aged 18 to 35 with stable Graves' hyperthyroidism. Donor details come from another sample of the same person, matched by shared clones.

The chain carries TRBV6-2 or TRBV6-3 and TRBJ1-1; no reliable D call. The V end lost 5 bases, the J end lost 2 bases, and 9 bases lay between the germline ends. Germline V CDR1 and CDR2: MNHEY, SVGEGT. The CDR3 loop spans 13 amino acids. The CDR3 region is CASSNRHNTEAFF. The DNA of the CDR3 is TGTGCCAGCAGTAACAGACACAACACTGAAGCTTTCTTT.

In its sample, this clonotype was seen many times. This rearrangement joins TRBV7-2 to TRBJ1-1; D is perhaps TRBD1 (6 bases). Trimming removed 2 bases from V and 5 bases from J, with 12 bases in between. The CDR3 contains 14 residues. Germline CDR1 reads SGHTA; CDR2 reads FQGNSA. CDR3 sequence: CASSLREGVTEAFF. CDR3 in DNA: TGTGCCAGCAGCTTAAGGGAGGGGGTGACTGAAGCTTTCTTT.

As concerns this clonotype: The junction departs from the called germline gene at one end, perhaps through a read error. The V and J genes are TRBV12-3 or TRBV12-4 and TRBJ1-2, with TRBD1 as a possible D gene (5 bases). The CDR3 is 13 residues long. CDR3 nucleotides: TGTGACAGCAGTTTGGGGGGTGGCTATGGCTACACCTTC. Amino acid sequence: CDSSLGGGYGYTF.

This clonotype was detected many times. This rearrangement joins TRBV6-1 to TRBJ2-7; 9 bases are shared with TRBD1. After removal of 6 bases from V and 6 bases from J, the junction contained 6 bases not matched to a gene. The CDR3 is 13 amino acids. CDR1 is MNHNS and CDR2 is SASEGT in the germline V gene. The CDR3 loop is CASRTTGGREQYF. The CDR3 nucleotides read TGTGCCAGCAGGACGACAGGGGGGCGCGAGCAGTACTTC.

The table lists this clonotype with many counts. The chain carries TRBV5-1 and TRBJ2-2; D remains unclear. Between the trimmed V and J ends, which lost 5 bases and 0 bases, there was a span of 8 bases. The CDR3 is 14 amino acids. Germline values: CDR1 SGHRS, CDR2 YFSETQ. CDR3: CASRWSANTGELFF. The CDR3 DNA follows: TGCGCCAGCAGGTGGTCAGCGAACACCGGGGAGCTGTTTTTT.

The gene calls are TRBV6-5 and TRBJ1-1; 9 nucleotides line up with TRBD1. The CDR3 consists of 13 residues. After removal of 0 bases from V and 10 bases from J, the junction contained 3 bases not matched to a gene. Germline values: CDR1 MNHEY, CDR2 SVGAGI. The CDR3 is CASSYSGTGRAFF. The DNA of the CDR3 is TGTGCCAGCAGTTACTCCGGGACAGGGAGAGCTTTCTTT.

The V and J genes are TRBV12-3 or TRBV12-4 and TRBJ2-2; 7 bases agree with TRBD1. This CDR3 has 17 residues. V shed 6 bases and J 6 bases; nucleotides not matched to a gene: 16. CDR3 amino acids: CASRSQGWPIPPGELFF. In DNA, the CDR3 is TGTGCCAGCAGGTCACAGGGGTGGCCTATCCCCCCCGGGGAGCTGTTTTTT.

Many counts were recorded for this clonotype. The CDR3: CASSLGGPYYGYTF. The DNA of the CDR3 is TGTGCCAGCAGTTTAGGGGGCCCCTACTATGGCTACACCTTC. The rearrangement links TRBV27 to TRBJ1-2; D possibly corresponds to TRBD1 (6 bases). Trimming took off 2 bases at V and 3 bases at J, with 10 bases between the two ends. The germline V gene has CDR1 MNHEY and CDR2 SMNVEV (reference sequence). The CDR3 is 14 amino acids.

In its sample, this clonotype was seen many times. The V call is TRBV29-1, the J call TRBJ1-5; tentative D call: TRBD1 (5 bases). Per the germline V gene, CDR1 is SQVTM and CDR2 is ANQGSEA. The CDR3 is 17 amino acids. V gave up 6 bases and J gave up 0 bases, with 21 bases separating them. The CDR3 loop reads CSVSGQGRGDSNQPQHF. The CDR3 region has the DNA TGCAGCGTCTCTGGTCAGGGCCGCGGGGATAGCAATCAGCCCCAGCATTTT.

The table lists this clonotype with many counts. The chain recombines TRBV6-1 with TRBJ2-6; unclear D gene. From germline, CDR1 is MNHNS and CDR2 SASEGT. The CDR3 covers 16 residues. The V and J ends lost 4 bases and 0 bases respectively, with 10 bases between them. CDR3 sequence (DNA): TGTGCCAGCAGTGTGGACGGAACCTCTGGGGCCAACGTCCTGACTTTC. Translating it yields CASSVDGTSGANVLTF.

This clonotype was seen at least ten times. The chain carries TRBV7-8 and TRBJ2-5, with TRBD2 identical over 7 bases. The length of the CDR3 is 14 residues. Germline-derived CDR1 and CDR2 are SGHVS and FQNEAQ. The V and J ends lost 5 bases and 5 bases, in that order; junction bases with no gene match: 8. The CDR3 DNA reads as TGTGCCAGCAGCCAGACTAGCTTCAGGGAGACCCAGTACTTC. It specifies CASSQTSFRETQYF.

This clonotype showed up many times. The chain couples TRBV6-2 or TRBV6-3 to TRBJ2-7, with 11 bases matching TRBD1. The V and J ends lost 4 bases and 3 bases, in that order; junction bases with no gene match: 8. Germline values: CDR1 MNHEY, CDR2 SVGEGT. The CDR3 loop spans 16 amino acids. DNA for the CDR3: TGTGCCAGCAGTTCAGCCGCCGGGACAGGGGGCTACGAGCAGTACTTC. It translates to CASSSAAGTGGYEQYF.

Remarks on this clonotype: Germline is not matched at one junction end, which may reflect a read error. This chain uses TRBV11-1 with TRBJ2-2; TRBD2 might be the D (5 bases). The CDR3 extends over 13 amino acids. Looked up from germline, CDR1 is SGHAT and CDR2 is FQDESV (reference sequence). The CDR3 DNA reads as TGTGCCAGCAGCTTAGCTCGAGTCGGGGAGCTGTGGTTT. Translated: CASSLARVGELWF.

This clonotype was counted many times. The V gene is TRBV11-2, the J gene TRBJ2-2; 7 positions match TRBD2. The V and J ends lost 0 bases and 4 bases, in that order; junction bases with no gene match: 8. The germline CDR1 and CDR2 sequences are SGHAT and FQNNGV. The CDR3 covers 17 residues. DNA for the CDR3: TGTGCCAGCAGCTTAGAATTCGCGAGGACTAGCACCGGGGAGCTGTTTTTT. Encoded protein: CASSLEFARTSTGELFF.

The table lists this clonotype with many counts. This chain uses TRBV2 with TRBJ1-1; D call uncertain. The CDR3 sequence is 13 residues long. CDR1 is SNHLY and CDR2 is FYNNEI in the germline V gene. V gave up 7 bases and J gave up 0 bases, with 9 bases separating them. The CDR3 loop is CASKPEMNTEAFF. In DNA, the CDR3 is TGTGCCAGCAAGCCAGAAATGAACACTGAAGCTTTCTTT.

The chain uses TRBV28 and TRBJ1-1, with D possibly matching TRBD1 (6 bases). Trimming cost V 4 bases and J 3 bases, with 18 bases left between them. CDR1 MDHEN and CDR2 SYDVKM come from the germline V gene. The CDR3 loop spans 16 amino acids. The CDR3 sequence: CASSSRTAERYTEAFF. In nucleotides, the CDR3 is TGTGCCAGCAGTTCGCGGACAGCGGAGAGGTACACTGAAGCTTTCTTT.

This clonotype was recorded at least ten times. CDR3 amino acids: CASSSGDPYEQYF. The CDR3 DNA follows: TGTGCCAGCAGCTCCGGAGACCCCTACGAGCAGTACTTC. The chain couples TRBV7-2 to TRBJ2-7; no firm D call. CDR3 length: 13 residues. Germline CDR1 and CDR2: SGHTA and FQGNSA. The ends were cut back, 4 bases at V and 2 bases at J, with 9 bases in the middle.

CDR3 nucleotide sequence: TGTGCCAGCAGTGGGGGTTACGGAGGTCGATGGTCTAGCAATCAGCCCCAGCATTTT. As protein: CASSGGYGGRWSSNQPQHF. The chain is built from TRBV6-1 and TRBJ1-5; D unclear. Germline CDR1 reads MNHNS; CDR2 reads SASEGT. The CDR3 length is 19 residues. The V end lost 4 bases, the J end lost 0 bases, and 22 bases lay between the germline ends.

This clonotype was seen at least ten times. The chain joins TRBV6-2 or TRBV6-3 to TRBJ1-5; the D gene is possibly TRBD1 (5 bases). The CDR3 is made up of 16 amino acids. The germline CDR1 and CDR2 sequences are MNHEY and SVGEGT. The V end was cut by 0 bases, the J end by 0 bases, with 9 bases between. DNA for the CDR3: TGTGCCAGCAGTTACTCGACAGCCTATAGCAATCAGCCCCAGCATTTT. Translated, it gives CASSYSTAYSNQPQHF.

This clonotype was picked up many times. This CDR3 is CASKQQSSSYEQYF. The CDR3 coding sequence is TGCGCCAGCAAACAGCAATCGAGCTCCTACGAGCAGTACTTC. The chain recombines TRBV5-1 with TRBJ2-7; D call uncertain. Germline V gives CDR1 SGHRS, CDR2 YFSETQ. With 6 bases removed from V and 0 bases from J, the gap between germline ends came to 13 bases. The CDR3 consists of 14 residues.

This clonotype was picked up many times. The rearrangement joins TRBV7-8 to TRBJ1-5; D remains unclear. The germline V gene has CDR1 SGHVS and CDR2 FQNEAQ. Trimming cost V 1 base and J 4 bases, with 11 bases left between them. The CDR3 totals 15 residues. In DNA, the CDR3 is TGTGCCAGCAGCTTAGAGGGATGGGTAAATCAGCCCCAGCATTTT. Protein product: CASSLEGWVNQPQHF.

In its sample, this clonotype was seen many times. The CDR3: CASSRVQGDEQYF. DNA for the CDR3: TGTGCCAGCAGCAGAGTACAGGGGGACGAGCAGTACTTC. The genes are TRBV9 and TRBJ2-7; TRBD1 aligns across 8 bases. Trimming at V came to 4 bases and at J to 5 bases, leaving 5 bases not matched to a gene. The CDR3 consists of 13 residues. The germline V gene encodes CDR1 SGDLS and CDR2 YYNGEE.

This clonotype was counted many times. The V gene is TRBV30, the J gene TRBJ2-2; no clear D gene. CDR1 and CDR2 from the germline V gene are GTSNPN and SVGIG (reference sequence). This CDR3 region has 13 residues. Deletions cut 1 base from V and 4 bases from J, with 7 bases between. In DNA form, the CDR3 reads TGTGCCTGGAGTGGAGGCAGCACCGGGGAGCTGTTTTTT. Translated, it gives CAWSGGSTGELFF.

This clonotype came up many times. CDR3 DNA: TGTGCCAGCATCAATCAGGGTTGGTCTGGGGCCAACGTCCTGACTTTC. It encodes CASINQGWSGANVLTF. The chain recombines TRBV11-2 with TRBJ2-6; D is perhaps TRBD1 (5 bases). The V end was cut by 7 bases, the J end by 1 base, with 14 bases between. Germline CDR1 and CDR2: SGHAT and FQNNGV. This CDR3 spans 16 amino acids.

This clonotype has more than one count but fewer than ten. J is TRBJ2-7 and V is TRBV6-1; tentatively, D is TRBD2 (5 bases). V lost 7 bases and J 7 bases, leaving 20 bases between the germline ends. The CDR3 is 14 amino acids. Per germline, CDR1 MNHNS and CDR2 SASEGT. The CDR3 loop reads CASTSPRGSREQYF. The CDR3 region has the DNA TGTGCCAGCACCTCTCCCCGGGGTTCTAGGGAGCAGTACTTC.

This clonotype was counted many times. V usage is TRBV11-3 and J usage is TRBJ2-7, with D perhaps matching TRBD2 (5 bases). Germline assignment: CDR1 SGHNT and CDR2 YENEEA. The CDR3 covers 20 residues. V gave up 1 base and J gave up 0 bases, with 25 bases separating them. This CDR3 is CASSLGGEGSLRTSSYEQYF. The CDR3 nucleotides are TGTGCCAGCAGCTTAGGAGGCGAGGGCAGCCTGAGGACGAGCTCCTACGAGCAGTACTTC.